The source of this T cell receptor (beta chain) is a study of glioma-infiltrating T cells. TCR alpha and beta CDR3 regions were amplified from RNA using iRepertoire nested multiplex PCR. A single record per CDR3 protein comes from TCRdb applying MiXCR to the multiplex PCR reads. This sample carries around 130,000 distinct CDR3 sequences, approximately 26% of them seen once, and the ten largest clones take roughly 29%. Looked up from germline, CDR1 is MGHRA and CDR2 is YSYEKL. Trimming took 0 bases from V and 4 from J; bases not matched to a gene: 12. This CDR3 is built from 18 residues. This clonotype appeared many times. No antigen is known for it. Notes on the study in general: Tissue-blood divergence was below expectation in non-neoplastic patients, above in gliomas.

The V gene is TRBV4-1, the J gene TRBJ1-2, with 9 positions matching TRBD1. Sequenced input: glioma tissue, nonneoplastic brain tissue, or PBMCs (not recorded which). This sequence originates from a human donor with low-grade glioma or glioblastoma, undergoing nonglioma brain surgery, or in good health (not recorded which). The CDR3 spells CASSQDPDRGRWGYGYTF. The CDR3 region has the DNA TGCGCCAGCAGCCAAGATCCGGACAGGGGAAGGTGGGGCTATGGCTACACCTTC.